The clone carrying this T cell receptor beta chain was observed many times. The sample belongs to a study of CD8+CD57+ T cells in acquired aplastic anemia. Study details: An average of roughly 10 million reads for CD4+ cells was obtained from healthy donors.

Genomic DNA served as template for TCR beta VDJ and CDR3 profiling. TCRdb itself ran the reads through MiXCR, one entry per CDR3 protein. The data hold some 410,000 distinct CDR3 sequences, with around 72% observed a single time. Trimming cost V 0 bases and J 1 base, with 9 bases left between them. CDR1 DFQATT and CDR2 SNEGSKA come from the germline V gene (reference sequence). The CDR3 consists of 14 residues. The sample consisted of sorted CD4+, CD8+, or CD8+CD57+ T cells (not recorded which) from PBMCs. The sequence was collected from a human donor in good health, serving as a control. The chain is built from TRBV20-1 and TRBJ2-5, with D possibly TRBD1 on 5 matching bases. CDR3 sequence (DNA): TGCAGTGCTAGAGATTCAGGGTCCCAAGAGACCCAGTACTTC. Residues: CSARDSGSQETQYF.